What follows are 23 T cell receptor beta chains derived from one specimen sequenced in a study of glioma-infiltrating T cells. Amplification of TCR alpha and beta CDR3 regions from RNA used iRepertoire nested multiplex PCR. One entry per CDR3 protein results from TCRdb running MiXCR on the multiplex PCR reads. The profile covers approximately 400,000 distinct CDR3 sequences, with less than 50% appearing a single time and more than 10% taken by the ten largest. Material for sequencing was glioma tissue, nonneoplastic brain tissue, or PBMCs (not recorded which). These TCRs come from a human donor with low-grade glioma or glioblastoma, undergoing nonglioma brain surgery, or in good health (not recorded which).

In this sample, this clonotype turned up once. The chain links TRBV7-9 to TRBJ2-1; 13 bases align to TRBD2. The J call may be wrong; the DNA end is better matched by TRBJ2-5. The CDR3 totals 18 residues. Germline CDR1 and CDR2: SEHNR and FQNEAQ (reference sequence). CDR3 in DNA: TGTGCCAGCAGCCCTGGACTAGCGGGAGAGGTCCCCCAAGAGACCCAGTACTTC. This encodes CASSPGLAGEVPQETQYF.

The rearrangement links TRBV7-9 to TRBJ2-1; maybe TRBD2 (5 bases). Germline V gene sequence: CDR1 SEHNR, CDR2 FQNEAQ (reference sequence). The CDR3 sequence is 14 residues long. V lost 3 bases, J lost 0 bases, and 6 bases lay in between. In DNA, the CDR3 is TGTGCCAGCAGCTTGACTATCTCCTACAATGAGCAGTTCTTC. It encodes CASSLTISYNEQFF.

A word on this clonotype: It may be a read error: a sequence one base away is much more abundant. The rearrangement links TRBV6-6 to TRBJ1-4; TRBD1 aligns across 10 bases. CDR1 and CDR2 from the germline V gene are MNHNY and SVGAGI (reference sequence). The CDR3 spans 13 residues. This chain's CDR3 is CASSDRGLEELFF. CDR3 bases: TGTGCCAGCAGCGACAGGGGGCTTGAAGAACTGTTTTTT.

This chain uses TRBV11-2 with TRBJ2-1, with D possibly TRBD2 on 5 matching bases. Trimming stripped 8 bases from V and 7 bases from J, with 30 bases between. The CDR3 runs to 18 residues. Germline V gene data show CDR1 as SGHAT and CDR2 as FQNNGV. The CDR3 coding sequence is TGTGCCAGCCGAGGACGGTGGCCGAGTGCGGGCCTGGGGAATGAGCAGTTCTTC. This codes for CASRGRWPSAGLGNEQFF.

To note about this clonotype: This sequence may be a read error, since a much larger clone differs from it by one base. The V call is TRBV20-1, the J call TRBJ1-1, with D possibly TRBD1 on 5 matching bases. CDR3 length equals 14 residues. Germline V gene lookup returns CDR1 DFQATT and CDR2 SNEGSKA (reference sequence). Here the CDR3 reads CSFSKGPRNTKAFF. CDR3 in DNA: TGCAGCTTTAGCAAGGGGCCCAGGAACACTAAAGCTTTCTTT.

This clonotype was detected only a few times. The CDR3 is CASSQGRQDYGYTF. In nucleotides, the CDR3 is TGCGCCAGCAGCCAGGGTAGACAGGACTATGGCTACACCTTC. The chain carries TRBV4-1 and TRBJ1-2; maybe TRBD1 (6 bases). Trimming left V 3 bases short and J 3 bases short, with 11 bases between. CDR1 is MGHRA and CDR2 is YSYEKL in the germline V gene. This CDR3 comprises 14 residues.

Only a few counts were recorded for this clonotype. The CDR3 DNA follows: TGTGCCACCAGTCGGGCCTTGGGTGGCTACGAGCAGTACTTC. It specifies CATSRALGGYEQYF. The gene calls are TRBV15 and TRBJ2-7; D call uncertain. CDR3 length: 14 residues. Germline V gene lookup returns CDR1 LNHNV and CDR2 YYDKDF (reference sequence). V dropped 6 bases and J dropped 3 bases, with 15 bases sitting between them.

J is TRBJ2-1 and V is TRBV20-1, with D unresolved. The germline CDR1 and CDR2 sequences are DFQATT and SNEGSKA (reference sequence). Trimming left V 2 bases short and J 2 bases short, with 7 bases between. This CDR3 is built from 13 residues. CDR3 protein: CSARTPTYNEQFF. CDR3 coding DNA: TGCAGTGCTAGAACACCAACCTACAATGAGCAGTTCTTC.

This chain links TRBV5-4 with TRBJ1-2; D gene uncertain. Germline-derived CDR1 and CDR2 are SGHNT and YYREEE (reference sequence). This CDR3 spans 13 amino acids. Trimming cost V 0 bases and J 8 bases, with 11 bases left between them. The CDR3 spells CASSLDRTRGYTF. CDR3 nucleotides: TGTGCCAGCAGCTTGGATCGGACGCGGGGCTACACCTTC.

This clonotype was observed many times. The chain carries TRBV2 and TRBJ2-3; no reliable D call. The V gene lost 7 bases and the J gene lost 2 bases, with 7 bases spanning the gap. The germline V gene has CDR1 SNHLY and CDR2 FYNNEI. This CDR3 has 12 amino acids. CDR3 DNA sequence: TGTGCCAGCAAGGGTTACACAGATACGCAGTATTTT. This codes for CASKGYTDTQYF.

The chain links TRBV20-1 to TRBJ2-5, with 10 bases identical to TRBD2. The CDR3 is made up of 14 amino acids. V was clipped by 1 base and J by 6 bases; unmatched bases: 5. Germline V lookup: CDR1 DFQATT, CDR2 SNEGSKA (reference sequence). CDR3 in amino acids: CSARGLAGEKTQYF. CDR3 bases: TGCAGTGCTAGAGGACTAGCGGGTGAAAAGACCCAGTACTTC.

This clonotype was counted a single time. The chain couples TRBV27 to TRBJ2-4; TRBD2 aligns across 14 bases. Trimming at V came to 4 bases and at J to 3 bases, leaving 11 bases not matched to a gene. The CDR3 has 19 residues. Germline CDR1 is MNHEY and CDR2 is SMNVEV (reference sequence). The CDR3 nucleotides are TGTGCCAGCAGTTCGGTCGGACTAGCGGGGGGACGCAGCAAAAACATTCAGTACTTC. It yields the protein CASSSVGLAGGRSKNIQYF.

CDR3 nucleotide sequence: TGTGCTAGTGCCCAATCTCAGTCAAACACCATATATTTT. Its translation is CASAQSQSNTIYF. V usage is TRBV12-5 and J usage is TRBJ1-3; no clear D gene. Trimming shortened V by 7 bases and J by 6 bases, and 13 bases separated the two germline ends. The CDR3 loop spans 13 amino acids. The germline V gene encodes CDR1 LGHNT and CDR2 FRNRAP.

This clonotype appeared a single time. The V call is TRBV29-1, the J call TRBJ1-1; D unresolved. Per germline, CDR1 SQVTM and CDR2 ANQGSEA. V lost 3 bases to trimming and J lost 0 bases, with 5 bases between them. This CDR3 region has 12 residues. CDR3 DNA: TGCAGCGTTGATGAGTTGAACACTGAAGCTTTCTTT. Translated, it gives CSVDELNTEAFF.

The table lists this clonotype with a few counts. This chain connects TRBV7-2 to TRBJ2-7; D remains unclear. With 0 bases removed from V and 7 bases from J, the gap between germline ends came to 13 bases. The CDR3 loop spans 14 amino acids. Germline V gene lookup returns CDR1 SGHTA and CDR2 FQGNSA. CDR3 sequence: CASSLAIGPLEQYF. The DNA of the CDR3 is TGTGCCAGCAGCTTAGCGATTGGGCCCTTGGAGCAGTACTTC.

There are a few counts of this clonotype. The chain is built from TRBV7-9 and TRBJ1-2, with D uncertain. CDR1 and CDR2 (germline): SEHNR, FQNEAQ (reference sequence). CDR3 length equals 14 residues. Deletions cut 5 bases from V and 8 bases from J, with 18 bases between. CDR3 bases: TGTGCCAGCAGCGCCCTGGCGGGGTTGAGAGGCTACACCTTC. It yields the protein CASSALAGLRGYTF.

This clonotype was found once. At one end the junction does not follow the germline gene, possibly because of a read error. The V and J genes are TRBV7-2 and TRBJ1-1; 7 nucleotides align to TRBD1. Per the germline V gene, CDR1 is SGHTA and CDR2 is FQGNSA. There are 13 residues in the CDR3. CDR3: CASSYRDRAEALF. DNA for the CDR3: TGTGCCAGCAGCTACCGGGACAGAGCTGAAGCTTTATTT. The entire variable domain, with the rest obtained from reference TRBV7-2 and TRBJ1-1, is as follows: GAGVSQSPSNKVTEKGKDVELRCDPISGHTALYWYRQSLGQGLEFLIYFQGNSAPDKSGLPSDRFSAERTGGSVSTLTIQRTQQEDSAVYLCASSYRDRAEALFGQGTRLTVV.

This clonotype has at least ten counts. The chain combines TRBV27 with TRBJ2-3; D ambiguous. From germline, CDR1 is MNHEY and CDR2 SMNVEV (reference sequence). The CDR3 has 15 amino acids. Trimming took off 2 bases at V and 2 bases at J, with 11 bases between the two ends. CDR3 DNA sequence: TGTGCCAGCAGTTTAGACCCGAGCTACACAGATACGCAGTATTTT. Amino acid sequence: CASSLDPSYTDTQYF.

Ten or more counts support this clonotype. The chain couples TRBV27 to TRBJ2-7; the D gene is possibly TRBD2 (5 bases). V dropped 6 bases and J dropped 7 bases, with 22 bases sitting between them. The CDR3 spans 15 residues. From germline, CDR1 is MNHEY and CDR2 SMNVEV (reference sequence). The CDR3 spells CASSQFEGPPWEQYF. The CDR3 bases are TGTGCCAGCAGCCAATTCGAGGGCCCCCCTTGGGAGCAGTACTTC.

As for this clonotype: At one end the junction does not follow the germline gene, possibly because of a read error. The gene calls are TRBV28 and TRBJ1-2; TRBD1 aligns across 8 bases. Germline CDR1 MDHEN, CDR2 SYDVKM. This CDR3 comprises 14 residues. In DNA, the CDR3 is TGTGCCAGCAGCATTTTGGGACAGGACTATGGCTTCACCTTC. Amino acids: CASSILGQDYGFTF.

The V and J genes are TRBV4-1 and TRBJ2-3, with D hard to call. In germline, CDR1 is MGHRA, CDR2 YSYEKL. V lost 1 base and J 2 bases, leaving 16 bases between the germline ends. The CDR3 length is 17 residues. The CDR3 DNA sequence: TGCGCCAGCAGCCAAGTCTTACATCGTAAGTCCACAGATACGCAGTATTTT. This encodes CASSQVLHRKSTDTQYF.

Remarks on this clonotype: At one end the junction does not follow the germline gene, possibly because of a read error. The V and J genes are TRBV6-2 or TRBV6-3 and TRBJ1-1, with a tentative D call TRBD1 (6 bases). The CDR3 runs to 14 residues. The germline V gene encodes CDR1 MNHEY and CDR2 SVGEGT. CDR3 in amino acids: CASSPARGVTEASF. The CDR3 DNA sequence: TGTGCCAGCAGCCCCGCCAGGGGCGTGACTGAAGCTTCCTTT.

This sequence joins TRBV27 and TRBJ1-5; D gene unclear. This CDR3 has 15 amino acids. Germline V lookup: CDR1 MNHEY, CDR2 SMNVEV (reference sequence). The CDR3 DNA is TGTGTTAGCAGTTTATCGATAACTGGGAATCAGCCCCAGCATTTT. It codes for CVSSLSITGNQPQHF.